This T cell receptor (beta chain) emerged from a study of shared clonotypes between healthy human individuals (dated by TCRdb to 2018 to 2021). Study-wide context: A couple of women and three men aged 18 to 49 years were included in the cohort. For each donor, three plates each were used for CD4 naive and CD4 memory, two plates were used for CD8 naive, and one plate was used for CD8 memory. To estimate repertoire size and how much clonotype sharing occurs between individuals, the study deeply sequenced the blood TCR repertoires of five or six healthy adults. Different laboratories and diverse techniques were used to prepare libraries and sequence TCR repertoires, to increase sequencing depth and limit assay-specific biases. Leukapheresis yielded between about 0.85 and 10 billion PBMCs per donor. The research as a whole found: Sharing across a few donors was observed for about 5% of naive CD4, under 4% of naive CD8, about 2.3% of memory CD4, and about 0.4% of memory CD8 clonotypes. Pairwise subsampling led to the expectation that sequencing depth would affect the degree of clonotype sharing among donors. The small number of donors limited the genetic and exposure-history diversity represented. Naive subsets generally had larger estimated clonotype richness than memory subsets did. Higher generation probabilities were observed for clonotypes shared by all four sorted-subset donors than for non-shared clonotypes. Rarefaction of sorted-subset datasets indicated incomplete sequencing despite the large sequencing depth. Sampling was limited to blood, and TCR repertoires in tissue likely differ from TCR repertoires in blood.

On this clone itself: The target of this receptor is not known. No base-level quality is on record; no much larger clone is a single base apart.

Using the deep immunoSEQ assay, TCR CDR3 regions were amplified from genomic DNA by multiplex PCR. Extracted genomic DNA from each cell subset was distributed evenly across all wells of several immunoSEQ 96-well plates, and each plate was treated as a replicate. Each replicate PCR for sorted subsets received about 220 ng genomic DNA, equal to about 30,000 T cell genomes. Purified libraries were quantified with a Qubit 3.0 fluorometer, sized on a Bioanalyzer 2100, and re-quantified with the KAPA Library Quantification kit. A separate single-read 150-cycle Illumina NextSeq 550 flow cell was used to sequence each immunoSEQ 96-well plate. The paper's data handling went like this. Because the immunoSEQ output included only junctional sequences and no quality scores, the filtering could not be the same as the filtering used for full-length reads. Sequences were annotated with PyIR, a Python wrapper for IgBLAST v1.9, and V/J genes and CDR3 were assigned using IMGT germline references. Reads were filtered out if the reads had weak V/J assignments (E-value above 1e-6), no CDR3, stop codons, out-of-frame junctions, or ambiguous translated residues. V3J clonotypes were defined by identical inferred V gene, J gene, and CDR3 amino acid sequence. To compute the percentage overlap between repertoires, the number of shared unique clonotypes was divided by the size of the smaller repertoire. Three approaches were used to assess repertoire richness: RTK rarefaction, the Chao1 estimator, and Recon v2.1 estimates of unobserved clonotypes. For all TCRbeta clonotypes obtained by the gDNA method from four donors, generation probabilities were computed with OLGA. TCRdb re-hosts the immuneACCESS table, in-frame sequences only. Its copies lack some clones; in the studies checked, an unresolved V gene accounts for under half of them, and the cause for the rest is not known. Clonal size and the V and J genes are those of that table, whereas D and trimming came from the DNA. The sample profile shows about 2 million clones; over 85% of them were found once. In total, the top ten clones hold approximately 1.2% of the sample.

Trimming costs V 2 bases and J 1 base, and their ends lie 20 bases apart. Reading the germline V gene gives CDR1 MNHNS and CDR2 SASEGT. The CDR3, from cysteine to phenylalanine, totals 18 residues. CDR3 DNA only is kept here, 54 bases in frame from base 1. CD8 naive samples were CD45RO-negative cells positively selected for CCR7, giving a CD45RA+CCR7+ population that excluded TemRA cells. The donors were healthy, HIV-negative adults who had no recently reported acute infections or vaccinations. Every donor was a Caucasian adult residing in Nashville, Tennessee, USA. Blood was obtained by leukapheresis, after which PBMCs were separated by Ficoll-Histopaque density gradient centrifugation and cryopreserved in liquid nitrogen vapor phase. Analytical flow cytometry was used to check the purity and quantity of each magnetically sorted T cell population. Genomic DNA was isolated from every sorted fraction and measured by UV absorbance on a Nanodrop 2000c.

The chain employs TRBV6-1 and TRBJ1-2; TRBD1 is a possible D gene, resting on 5 matching bases. Sequencing input: naive CD8+ T cells sorted from blood. In light of the paper, this sample's cell subset or site label describes: CD45RA+CCR7+. The clonotype comes from a young man in good health. The DNA is as follows: TGTGCCAGCAGTGAAAACTGGGGCGCTTGGGACCTTAACTATGGCTACACCTTC. Protein translation: CASSENWGAWDLNYGYTF.